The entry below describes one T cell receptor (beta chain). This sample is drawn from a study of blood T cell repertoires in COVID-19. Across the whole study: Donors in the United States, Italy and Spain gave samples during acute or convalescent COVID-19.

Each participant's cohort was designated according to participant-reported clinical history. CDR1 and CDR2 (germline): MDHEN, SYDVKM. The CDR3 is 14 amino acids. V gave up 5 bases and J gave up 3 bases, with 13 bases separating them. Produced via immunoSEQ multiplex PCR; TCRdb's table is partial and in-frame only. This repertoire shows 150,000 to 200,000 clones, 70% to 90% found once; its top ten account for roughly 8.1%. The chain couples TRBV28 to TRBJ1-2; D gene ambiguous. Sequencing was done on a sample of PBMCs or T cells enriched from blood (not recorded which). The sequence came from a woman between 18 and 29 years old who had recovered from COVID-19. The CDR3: CASSNPHQYYGYTF. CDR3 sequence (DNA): TGTGCCAGCAGTAACCCCCACCAGTACTATGGCTACACCTTC.